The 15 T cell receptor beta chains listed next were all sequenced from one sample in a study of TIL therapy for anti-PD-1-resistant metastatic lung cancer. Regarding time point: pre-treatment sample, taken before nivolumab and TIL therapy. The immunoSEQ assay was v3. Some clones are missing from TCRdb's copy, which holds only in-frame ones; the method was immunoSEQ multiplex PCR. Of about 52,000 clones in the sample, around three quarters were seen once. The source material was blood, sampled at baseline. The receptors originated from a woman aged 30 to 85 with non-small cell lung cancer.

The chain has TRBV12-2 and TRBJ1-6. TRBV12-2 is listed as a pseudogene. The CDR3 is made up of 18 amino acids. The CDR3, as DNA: TGTGCAAGTCGCTTAGTCGTCGCCGTGAGCTCCTATAATTCACCCCTCCACTTT. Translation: CASRLVVAVSSYNSPLHF.

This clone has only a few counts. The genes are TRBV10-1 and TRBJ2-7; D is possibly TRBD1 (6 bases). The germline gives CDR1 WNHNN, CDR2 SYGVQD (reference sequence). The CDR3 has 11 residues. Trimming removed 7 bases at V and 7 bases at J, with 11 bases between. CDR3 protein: CASTWGREQYF. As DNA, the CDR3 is TGCGCCAGCACGTGGGGGCGGGAGCAGTACTTC.

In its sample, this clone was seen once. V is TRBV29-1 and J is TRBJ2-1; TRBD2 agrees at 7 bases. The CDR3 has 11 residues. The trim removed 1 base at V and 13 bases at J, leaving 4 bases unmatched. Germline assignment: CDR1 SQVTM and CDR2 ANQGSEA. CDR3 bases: TGCAGCGTTGAAGTGGGAGGGCGACAGTTCTTC. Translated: CSVEVGGRQFF.

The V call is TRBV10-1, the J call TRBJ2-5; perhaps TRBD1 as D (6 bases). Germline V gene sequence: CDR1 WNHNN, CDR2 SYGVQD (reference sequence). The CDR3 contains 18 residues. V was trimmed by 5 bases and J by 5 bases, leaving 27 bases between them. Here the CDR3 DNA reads TGCGCCAGCAGTCAAGATACTGACAGGCGCGGGTTAGGGGAGACCCAGTACTTC. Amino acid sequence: CASSQDTDRRGLGETQYF.

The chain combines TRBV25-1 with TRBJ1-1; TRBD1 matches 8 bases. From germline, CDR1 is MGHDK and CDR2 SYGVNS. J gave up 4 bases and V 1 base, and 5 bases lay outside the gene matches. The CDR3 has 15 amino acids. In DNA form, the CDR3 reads TGTGCCAGCAGTGAATCAGGGGGCTTGGGCACTGAAGCTTTCTTT. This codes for CASSESGGLGTEAFF. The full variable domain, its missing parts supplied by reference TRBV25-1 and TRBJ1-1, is EADIYQTPRYLVIGTGKKITLECSQTMGHDKMYWYQQDPGMELHLIHYSYGVNSTEKGDLSSESTVSRIRTEHFPLTLESARPSHTSQYLCASSESGGLGTEAFFGQGTRLTVV.

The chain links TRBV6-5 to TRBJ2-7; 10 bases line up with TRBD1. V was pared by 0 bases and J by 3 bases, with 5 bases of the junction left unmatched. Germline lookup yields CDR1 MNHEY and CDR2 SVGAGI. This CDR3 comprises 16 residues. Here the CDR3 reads CASSYSMGQGSYEQYF. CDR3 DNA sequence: TGTGCCAGCAGTTACTCGATGGGACAGGGGAGCTACGAGCAGTACTTC.

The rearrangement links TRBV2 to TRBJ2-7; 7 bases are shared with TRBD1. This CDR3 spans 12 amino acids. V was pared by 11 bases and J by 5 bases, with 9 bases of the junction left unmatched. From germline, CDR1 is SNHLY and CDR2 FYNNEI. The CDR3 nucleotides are TGTGCCTTAGGAGCACAGGGGCACGAGCAGTACTTC. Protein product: CALGAQGHEQYF. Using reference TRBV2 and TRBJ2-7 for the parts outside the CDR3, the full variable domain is EPEVTQTPSHQVTQMGQEVILRCVPISNHLYFYWYRQILGQKVEFLVSFYNNEISEKSEIFDDQFSVERPDGSNFTLKIRSTKLEDSAMYFCALGAQGHEQYFGPGTRLTVT.

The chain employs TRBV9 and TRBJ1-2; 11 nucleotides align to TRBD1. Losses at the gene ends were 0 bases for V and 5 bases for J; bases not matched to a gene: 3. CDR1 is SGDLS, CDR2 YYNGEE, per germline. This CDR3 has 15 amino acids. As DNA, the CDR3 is TGTGCCAGCAGCGTAGAGGGACAGGGGGGATATGGCTACACCTTC. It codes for CASSVEGQGGYGYTF.

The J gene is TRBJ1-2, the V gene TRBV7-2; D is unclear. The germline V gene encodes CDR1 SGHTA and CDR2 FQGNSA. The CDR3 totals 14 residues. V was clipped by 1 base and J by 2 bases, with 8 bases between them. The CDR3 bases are TGTGCCAGCAGCTTAGATCACGGAAACTATGGCTACACCTTC. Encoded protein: CASSLDHGNYGYTF.

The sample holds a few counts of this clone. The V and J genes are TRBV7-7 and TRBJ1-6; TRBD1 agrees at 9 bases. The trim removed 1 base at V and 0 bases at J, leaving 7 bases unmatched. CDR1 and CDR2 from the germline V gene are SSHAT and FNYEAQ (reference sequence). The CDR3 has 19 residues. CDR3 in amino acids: CASSLGGQGNSSYNSPLHF. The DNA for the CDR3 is TGTGCCAGCAGCTTAGGGGGACAGGGAAACAGCTCCTATAATTCACCCCTCCACTTT.

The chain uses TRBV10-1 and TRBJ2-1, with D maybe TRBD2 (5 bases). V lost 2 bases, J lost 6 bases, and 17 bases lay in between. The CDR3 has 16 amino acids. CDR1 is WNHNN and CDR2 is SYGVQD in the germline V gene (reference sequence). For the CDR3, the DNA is TGCGCCAGCAGTGAGGCCACTAGAAACGGGCGCAATGAGCAGTTCTTC. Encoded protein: CASSEATRNGRNEQFF.

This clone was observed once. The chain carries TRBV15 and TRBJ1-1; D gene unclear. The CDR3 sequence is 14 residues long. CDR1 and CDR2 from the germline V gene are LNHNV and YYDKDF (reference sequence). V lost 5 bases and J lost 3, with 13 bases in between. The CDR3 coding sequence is TGTGCCACCAGCGCGAAGATACAGCACACTGAAGCTTTCTTT. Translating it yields CATSAKIQHTEAFF.

Here the CDR3 DNA reads TGCGCCAGCAGCCCGACGTTTGCGGGGAGTGGTGGCACAGATACGCAGTATTTT. Translated, it gives CASSPTFAGSGGTDTQYF. The rearrangement uses TRBV4-1 and TRBJ2-3; perhaps TRBD2 as D (6 bases). Trimming left V 4 bases short and J 1 base short, with 21 bases between. The CDR3 covers 18 residues. Germline values: CDR1 MGHRA, CDR2 YSYEKL.

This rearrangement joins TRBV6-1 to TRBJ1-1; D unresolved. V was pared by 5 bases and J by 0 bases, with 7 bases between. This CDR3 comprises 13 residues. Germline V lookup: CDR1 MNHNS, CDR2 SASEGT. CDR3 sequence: CASSRGMNTEAFF. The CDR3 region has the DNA TGTGCCAGCAGTCGAGGGATGAACACTGAAGCTTTCTTT.

The CDR3: CASSSGGGLWETQYF. The CDR3 DNA is TGCGCCAGCAGCTCAGGGGGGGGACTGTGGGAGACCCAGTACTTC. The V and J genes are TRBV5-1 and TRBJ2-5, with D tentatively TRBD1 or TRBD2 (7 bases each). The germline CDR1 and CDR2 sequences are SGHRS and YFSETQ. The V end was cut by 3 bases, the J end by 5 bases, with 17 bases between. The CDR3 is 15 residues long.